This T cell receptor (beta chain) appears in the sequencing data of a study of OX40 agonist ivuxolimab in advanced cancers. Study in general: Three patients had partial responses: one hepatocellular carcinoma, two cutaneous melanoma.

Worth noting for this clone: What it binds is unknown.

Study-wide points: In general, CD8+ T cells held more expanded clones than CD4+ did, on average. Low normalized T-cell clonal expansion also characterized some of the nonresponders.

Clones were sequenced by immunoSEQ multiplex PCR, and TCRdb holds only the in-frame ones, with some missing. The repertoire holds approximately 80,000 clones, with about 94% as singletons. This CDR3 has 13 amino acids. The V and J ends lost 6 bases and 3 bases, in that order; junction bases with no gene match: 5. The germline CDR1 and CDR2 sequences are LNHDA and SQIVND (reference sequence). Sample: CD4+ or CD8+ T cells sorted from blood, taken in a trial of the OX40 agonist ivuxolimab. The TCR comes from an adult with an advanced solid tumor such as melanoma, head and neck, liver or kidney cancer. This chain joins TRBV19 and TRBJ2-7; TRBD1 matches 7 bases. This CDR3 reads CASSWGQRYEQYF. For the CDR3, the DNA is TGTGCCAGTAGCTGGGGACAGCGCTACGAGCAGTACTTC.